A single sample gave rise to the 6 T cell receptor beta chains below, sequenced in a study of low-dose radiotherapy and immunotherapy resistance in tumors. Time point indicated: after trial treatment. Noted treatment: LDRT plus nivolumab, ipilimumab, low-dose cyclophosphamide and aspirin (RACIN trial). TRAV- and TRBV-specific primers primed first-strand cDNA, covering alpha and beta chains. A constant-region primer paired with the V-primer adapter amplified TCRs over roughly 18 PCR cycles. Via MiXCR, TCRdb re-called the reads, giving one row per CDR3 protein. The repertoire has approximately 100,000 distinct CDR3 sequences, around 20% of them found once; the top ten carry 4.1%. The material was PBMCs, obtained after low-dose radiotherapy plus immunotherapy. The receptors originated from a male donor with prostate cancer.

The CDR3 DNA follows: TGTGCCAGCAGTTTCAACAGAAAGAACACTGAAGCTTTCTTT. This gives the protein CASSFNRKNTEAFF. The chain employs TRBV12-3 or TRBV12-4 and TRBJ1-1; D not resolved. Deletions cut 3 bases from V and 1 base from J, with 9 bases between. The CDR3 runs to 14 residues.

Note on this clonotype: A far larger clone is one base from this, pointing to a likely read error. J is TRBJ2-3 and V is TRBV7-9; D is possibly TRBD2 (5 bases). Between the trimmed V and J ends, which lost 5 bases and 1 base, there was a span of 16 bases. This CDR3 contains 16 residues. CDR1 is SEHNR, CDR2 FQNEAQ, per germline (reference sequence). CDR3 in amino acids: CASSPVGLGGTDTQYF. DNA for the CDR3: TGTGCCAGCAGCCCAGTAGGGCTGGGAGGCACAGATACGCAGTATTTT.

The chain joins TRBV10-3 to TRBJ2-7; D gene unclear. The CDR3 loop spans 12 amino acids. The germline V and J ends were trimmed by 7 bases and 0 bases, with 7 bases remaining between them. Germline V gives CDR1 ENHRY, CDR2 SYGVKD. Here the CDR3 reads CAIKASSYEQYF. The CDR3 nucleotides are TGTGCCATCAAGGCGAGCTCCTACGAGCAGTACTTC.

This clonotype was observed at least ten times. The chain employs TRBV28 and TRBJ1-3, with D possibly TRBD1 on 5 matching bases. Trimming stripped 3 bases from V and 3 bases from J, with 9 bases between. The CDR3 length is 14 residues. The germline V gene has CDR1 MDHEN and CDR2 SYDVKM. This CDR3 reads CASSFRGVGNTIYF. CDR3 DNA sequence: TGTGCCAGCAGTTTTCGGGGGGTTGGAAACACCATATATTTT.

The chain couples TRBV6-1 to TRBJ2-2; 7 nucleotides line up with TRBD2. Germline CDR1 is MNHNS and CDR2 is SASEGT. The CDR3 is 16 amino acids. Losses at the gene ends were 4 bases for V and 2 bases for J; bases not matched to a gene: 7. DNA for the CDR3: TGTGCCAGCAGTGTCTTCGGGGGGATAAACACCGGGGAGCTGTTTTTT. It codes for CASSVFGGINTGELFF.

This clonotype was detected many times. The chain employs TRBV5-1 and TRBJ2-3; D is unresolved. Trimming removed 4 bases at V and 3 bases at J, with 9 bases between. This CDR3 comprises 13 residues. Germline CDR1 SGHRS, CDR2 YFSETQ. The CDR3 reads CASSAEPTDTQYF. The CDR3 DNA follows: TGCGCCAGCAGCGCCGAACCAACAGATACGCAGTATTTT.